One sample yielded the 15 T cell receptor beta chains listed below, sequenced in a study of shared clonotypes between healthy human individuals. Some clones are missing from TCRdb's copy, which holds only in-frame ones; the method was immunoSEQ multiplex PCR. Altogether roughly 500,000 clones are present, 90% to 96% being singletons, with the ten largest covering approximately 0.06%. The sequencing sample was made of naive CD4+ T cells sorted from blood. The subset is: CD45RA+ positively selected. These receptors originate from a woman aged 30 to 39 in good health.

The chain uses TRBV15 and TRBJ1-5; a weak D match, TRBD1 (5 bases). With 1 base removed from V and 6 bases from J, the gap between germline ends came to 13 bases. Germline CDR1 and CDR2: LNHNV and YYDKDF (reference sequence). The CDR3 has 15 amino acids. The CDR3 reads CATSRGAGGPQPQHF. The CDR3, as DNA: TGTGCCACCAGCAGAGGGGCGGGGGGACCTCAGCCCCAGCATTTT.

The CDR3 spells CASVYSRGSNQPQHF. As DNA, the CDR3 is TGTGCCAGCGTGTATAGCAGGGGAAGCAATCAGCCCCAGCATTTT. The chain joins TRBV28 to TRBJ1-5; tentatively, D is TRBD1 (6 bases). CDR1 is MDHEN, CDR2 SYDVKM, per germline. Trimming took off 8 bases at V and 1 base at J, with 15 bases between the two ends. The CDR3 loop spans 15 amino acids.

The chain has TRBV10-3 and TRBJ2-7; TRBD1 matches 11 bases. The germline gives CDR1 ENHRY, CDR2 SYGVKD. CDR3 length: 15 residues. The V segment lost 3 bases and the J segment 4 bases; nucleotides outside the gene matches: 5. The CDR3 spells CAISDSGQGVYEQYF. The CDR3 DNA sequence: TGTGCCATCAGTGATTCGGGACAGGGGGTATACGAGCAGTACTTC.

The chain is built from TRBV10-2 and TRBJ1-2; D might be TRBD1 (5 bases). The CDR3 loop spans 15 amino acids. The germline gives CDR1 WSHSY, CDR2 SAAADI. V dropped 6 bases and J dropped 5 bases, with 19 bases sitting between them. The DNA for the CDR3 is TGCGCCAGCAGGCCCGCCGGGACGGAGAATTATGGCTACACCTTC. This sequence encodes CASRPAGTENYGYTF.

This rearrangement joins TRBV19 to TRBJ2-1; D may correspond to TRBD1 or TRBD2 (6 bases each). Germline values: CDR1 LNHDA, CDR2 SQIVND (reference sequence). Between the trimmed V and J ends, which lost 6 bases and 5 bases, there was a span of 14 bases. The CDR3 spans 14 residues. The CDR3 is CASRQGWGDNEQFF. In DNA, the CDR3 is TGTGCCAGTAGGCAGGGGTGGGGGGACAATGAGCAGTTCTTC.

This chain joins TRBV18 and TRBJ2-7, with 10 bases matching TRBD2. This CDR3 has 14 residues. Trimming took 4 bases from V and 2 from J; bases not matched to a gene: 2. Germline values: CDR1 KGHSH, CDR2 LQKENI. This CDR3 is CASSQAGGPYEQYF. The CDR3, as DNA: TGTGCCAGCTCACAAGCGGGAGGGCCCTACGAGCAGTACTTC.

The chain combines TRBV28 with TRBJ1-1; D gene ambiguous. The CDR3 is made up of 13 amino acids. Germline V lookup: CDR1 MDHEN, CDR2 SYDVKM. The V and J ends lost 4 bases and 10 bases respectively, with 16 bases between them. The chain's CDR3 is CASSSRRVVAAFF. The DNA for the CDR3 is TGTGCCAGCAGTTCCCGGCGGGTTGTGGCAGCTTTCTTT.

This clone was recorded once. The chain carries TRBV6-5 and TRBJ1-3; D ambiguous. Trimming shortened V by 2 bases and J by 0 bases, and 8 bases separated the two germline ends. CDR3 size: 15 residues. Per the germline V gene, CDR1 is MNHEY and CDR2 is SVGAGI. CDR3 DNA: TGTGCCAGCAGTTACGGCGGGGACTCTGGAAACACCATATATTTT. Translated: CASSYGGDSGNTIYF.

The V and J genes are TRBV10-3 and TRBJ1-5; D ambiguous. The CDR3 runs to 13 residues. The germline gives CDR1 ENHRY, CDR2 SYGVKD. Between the trimmed V and J ends, which lost 4 bases and 9 bases, there was a span of 13 bases. CDR3 nucleotide sequence: TGTGCCATCAGTGGAGAGGGAGCAGGGCCCCAGCATTTT. Protein: CAISGEGAGPQHF.

The CDR3 region is CASSGSVSPGEQYF. DNA for the CDR3: TGCGCCAGCAGCGGATCGGTCTCCCCCGGCGAGCAGTACTTC. This chain links TRBV5-1 with TRBJ2-7, with D hard to call. Trimming took off 4 bases at V and 6 bases at J, with 17 bases between the two ends. CDR1 and CDR2 (germline): SGHRS, YFSETQ. The CDR3 is 14 residues long.

The CDR3 here is CASSFMIGASYNEQFF. The CDR3 DNA reads as TGTGCCAGCAGCTTCATGATAGGGGCCTCCTACAATGAGCAGTTCTTC. The chain combines TRBV7-2 with TRBJ2-1; D perhaps matches TRBD1 (5 bases). Trimming removed 3 bases at V and 0 bases at J, with 12 bases between. The germline V gene has CDR1 SGHTA and CDR2 FQGNSA. There are 16 residues in the CDR3.

The chain carries TRBV7-8 and TRBJ2-3; 9 bases map to TRBD2. After removal of 7 bases from V and 0 bases from J, the junction contained 5 bases not matched to a gene. CDR1 is SGHVS, CDR2 FQNEAQ, per germline. The length of the CDR3 is 15 residues. CDR3 nucleotide sequence: TGTGCCAGCAACCCGACTAGCGGTAGCACAGATACGCAGTATTTT. Amino acids: CASNPTSGSTDTQYF.

The chain is built from TRBV18 and TRBJ1-2, with 9 bases lining up with TRBD1. The CDR3 covers 13 residues. Per germline, CDR1 KGHSH and CDR2 LQKENI. The trim removed 5 bases at V and 5 bases at J, leaving 3 bases unmatched. The CDR3 region is CASSEDRGYGYTF. The DNA of the CDR3 is TGTGCCAGCTCAGAGGACAGGGGTTATGGCTACACCTTC.

J is TRBJ1-2 and V is TRBV18; 10 bases line up with TRBD1. The CDR3 consists of 15 residues. J was trimmed by 7 bases and V by 3 bases; bases with no gene match: 8. Germline V CDR1 and CDR2: KGHSH, LQKENI. The chain's CDR3 is CASSPDRGFRVGYTF. The DNA for the CDR3 is TGTGCCAGCTCACCGGACAGGGGGTTTCGGGTTGGCTACACCTTC.

CDR3 bases: TGTGCCAGCAGACTCTACTCGGAGCAGTTCTTC. The encoded protein is CASRLYSEQFF. This rearrangement joins TRBV28 to TRBJ2-1; D unresolved. This CDR3 spans 11 amino acids. Germline assignment: CDR1 MDHEN and CDR2 SYDVKM. V was shortened by 6 bases and J by 10 bases, with 10 bases between the two germline ends.